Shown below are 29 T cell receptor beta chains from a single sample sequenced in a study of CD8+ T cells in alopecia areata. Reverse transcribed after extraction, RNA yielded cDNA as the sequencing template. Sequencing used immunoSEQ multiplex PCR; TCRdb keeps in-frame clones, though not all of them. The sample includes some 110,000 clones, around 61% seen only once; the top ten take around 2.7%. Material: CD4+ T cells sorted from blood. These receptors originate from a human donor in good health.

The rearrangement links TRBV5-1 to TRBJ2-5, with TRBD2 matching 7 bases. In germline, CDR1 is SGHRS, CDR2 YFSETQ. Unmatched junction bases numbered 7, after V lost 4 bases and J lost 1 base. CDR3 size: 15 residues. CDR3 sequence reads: CASSPTGTTQETQYF. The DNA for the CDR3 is TGCGCCAGCAGCCCGACCGGGACTACCCAAGAGACCCAGTACTTC.

The CDR3 nucleotides read TGCGCCAGCCCCCGGGACTCAGCAGGTACCCCAGGGTACGAGCAGTACTTC. Translated: CASPRDSAGTPGYEQYF. The chain recombines TRBV4-1 with TRBJ2-7; a possible D gene is TRBD2 (6 bases). Germline V gene lookup returns CDR1 MGHRA and CDR2 YSYEKL. There are 17 residues in the CDR3. Trimming shortened V by 8 bases and J by 4 bases, and 27 bases separated the two germline ends.

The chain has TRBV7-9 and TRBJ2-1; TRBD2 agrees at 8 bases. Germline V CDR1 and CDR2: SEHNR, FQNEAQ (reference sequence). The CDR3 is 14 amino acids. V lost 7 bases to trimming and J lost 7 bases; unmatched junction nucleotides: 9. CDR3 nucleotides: TGTGCCAGCACCGTTAGCGGGAACTGGAATGAGCAGTTCTTC. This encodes CASTVSGNWNEQFF.

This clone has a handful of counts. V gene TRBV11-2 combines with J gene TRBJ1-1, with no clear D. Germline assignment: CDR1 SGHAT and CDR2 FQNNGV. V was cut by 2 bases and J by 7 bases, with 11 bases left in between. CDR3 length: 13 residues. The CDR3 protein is CASSLQLWGEAFF. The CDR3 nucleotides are TGTGCCAGCAGCTTACAACTATGGGGTGAAGCTTTCTTT.

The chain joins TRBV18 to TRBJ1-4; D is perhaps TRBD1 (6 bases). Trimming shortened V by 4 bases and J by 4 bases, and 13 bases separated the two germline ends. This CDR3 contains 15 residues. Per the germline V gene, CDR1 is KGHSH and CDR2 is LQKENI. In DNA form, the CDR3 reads TGTGCCAGCTCACTCCAGACCAGGGGTAATGAAAAACTGTTTTTT. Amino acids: CASSLQTRGNEKLFF.

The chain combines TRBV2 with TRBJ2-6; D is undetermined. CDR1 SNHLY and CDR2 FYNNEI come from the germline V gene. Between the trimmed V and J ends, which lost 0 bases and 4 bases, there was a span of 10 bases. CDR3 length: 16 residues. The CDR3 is CASSEARPAGANVLTF. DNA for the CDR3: TGTGCCAGCAGTGAAGCGCGACCGGCAGGGGCCAACGTCCTGACTTTC.

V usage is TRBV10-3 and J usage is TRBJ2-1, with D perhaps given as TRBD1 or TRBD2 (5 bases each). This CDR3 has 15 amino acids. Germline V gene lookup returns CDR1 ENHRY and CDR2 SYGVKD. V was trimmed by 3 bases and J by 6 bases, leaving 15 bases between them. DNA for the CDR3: TGTGCCATCAGTGACACCCACTTAGGGACCAATGAGCAGTTCTTC. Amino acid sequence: CAISDTHLGTNEQFF.

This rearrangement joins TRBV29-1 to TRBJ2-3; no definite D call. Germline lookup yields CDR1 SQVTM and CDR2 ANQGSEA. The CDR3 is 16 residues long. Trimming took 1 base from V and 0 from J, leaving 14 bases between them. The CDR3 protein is CSVEGPATSSTDTQYF. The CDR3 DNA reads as TGCAGCGTTGAAGGTCCGGCTACCTCTAGCACAGATACGCAGTATTTT.

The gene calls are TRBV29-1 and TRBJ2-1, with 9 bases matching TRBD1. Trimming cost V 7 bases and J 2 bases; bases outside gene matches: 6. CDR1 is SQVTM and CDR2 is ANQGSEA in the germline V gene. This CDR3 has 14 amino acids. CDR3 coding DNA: TGCAGCGCAAAGGACAGGGGCCCCTACAATGAGCAGTTCTTC. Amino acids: CSAKDRGPYNEQFF.

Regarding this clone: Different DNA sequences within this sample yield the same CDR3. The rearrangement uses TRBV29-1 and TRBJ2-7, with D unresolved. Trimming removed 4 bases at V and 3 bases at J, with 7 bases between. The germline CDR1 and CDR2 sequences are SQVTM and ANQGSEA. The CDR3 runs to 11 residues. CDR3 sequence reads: CSVAVGYEQYF. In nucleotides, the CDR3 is TGCAGCGTTGCTGTGGGCTACGAGCAGTACTTC.

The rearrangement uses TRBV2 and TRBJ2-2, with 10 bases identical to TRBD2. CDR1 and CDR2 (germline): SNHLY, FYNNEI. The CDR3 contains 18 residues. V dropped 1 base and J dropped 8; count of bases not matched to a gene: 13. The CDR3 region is CASSEGVGLAGAYGELFF. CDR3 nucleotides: TGTGCCAGCAGTGAAGGTGTAGGGCTAGCGGGGGCCTATGGGGAGCTGTTTTTT. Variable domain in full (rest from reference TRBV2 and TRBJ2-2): EPEVTQTPSHQVTQMGQEVILRCVPISNHLYFYWYRQILGQKVEFLVSFYNNEISEKSEIFDDQFSVERPDGSNFTLKIRSTKLEDSAMYFCASSEGVGLAGAYGELFFGEGSRLTVL.

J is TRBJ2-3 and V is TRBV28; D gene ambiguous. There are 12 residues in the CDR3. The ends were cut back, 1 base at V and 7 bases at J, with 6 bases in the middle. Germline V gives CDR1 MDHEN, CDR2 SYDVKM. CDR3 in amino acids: CASSLSPNTQYF. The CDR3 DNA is TGTGCCAGCAGTTTATCCCCTAATACGCAGTATTTT.

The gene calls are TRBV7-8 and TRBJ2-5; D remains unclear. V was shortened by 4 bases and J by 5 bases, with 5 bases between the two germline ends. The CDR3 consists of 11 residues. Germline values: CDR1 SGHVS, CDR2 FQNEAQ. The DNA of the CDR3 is TGTGCCAGCAGCTCATGGGAGACCCAGTACTTC. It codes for CASSSWETQYF.

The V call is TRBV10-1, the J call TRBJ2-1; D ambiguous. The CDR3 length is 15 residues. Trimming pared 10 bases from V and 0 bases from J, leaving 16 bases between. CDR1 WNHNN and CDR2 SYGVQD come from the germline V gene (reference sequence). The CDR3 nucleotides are TGCGCCATCCCCGCTTCAACCAGCTCCTACAATGAGCAGTTCTTC. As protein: CAIPASTSSYNEQFF.

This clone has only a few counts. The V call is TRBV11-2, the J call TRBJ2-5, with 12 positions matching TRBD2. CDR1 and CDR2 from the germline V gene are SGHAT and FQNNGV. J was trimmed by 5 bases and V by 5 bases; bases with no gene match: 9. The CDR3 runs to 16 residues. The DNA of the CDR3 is TGTGCCAGCAGCGGCTTACTAGCGGGGGGCAGGGAGACCCAGTACTTC. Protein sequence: CASSGLLAGGRETQYF.

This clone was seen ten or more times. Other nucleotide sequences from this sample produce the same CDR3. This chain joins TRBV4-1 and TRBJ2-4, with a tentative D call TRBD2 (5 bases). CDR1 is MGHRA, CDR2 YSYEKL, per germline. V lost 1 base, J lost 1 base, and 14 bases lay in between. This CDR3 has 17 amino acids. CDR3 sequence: CASSQGLADVAKNIQYF. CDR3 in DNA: TGCGCCAGCAGCCAAGGTCTAGCCGACGTGGCCAAAAACATTCAGTACTTC.

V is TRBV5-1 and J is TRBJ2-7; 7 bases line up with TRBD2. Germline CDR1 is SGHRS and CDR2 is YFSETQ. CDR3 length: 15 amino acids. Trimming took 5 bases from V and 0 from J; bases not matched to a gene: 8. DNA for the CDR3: TGCGCCAGCAGTCTAGCGGTACACAACTCCTACGAGCAGTACTTC. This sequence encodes CASSLAVHNSYEQYF.

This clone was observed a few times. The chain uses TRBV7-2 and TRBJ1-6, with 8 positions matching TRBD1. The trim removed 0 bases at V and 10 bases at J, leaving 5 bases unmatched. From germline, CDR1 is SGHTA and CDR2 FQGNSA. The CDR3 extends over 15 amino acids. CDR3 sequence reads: CASSLAWTGLSPLHF. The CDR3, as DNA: TGTGCCAGCAGCTTAGCGTGGACAGGGCTGTCACCCCTCCACTTT.

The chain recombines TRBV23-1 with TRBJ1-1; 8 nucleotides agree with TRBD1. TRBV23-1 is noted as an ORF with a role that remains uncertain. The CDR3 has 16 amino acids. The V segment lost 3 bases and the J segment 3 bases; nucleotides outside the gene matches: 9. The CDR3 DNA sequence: TGCGCCAGCAGTCAGTGTCCAGGACAGGGTCACACTGAAGCTTTCTTT. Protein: CASSQCPGQGHTEAFF.

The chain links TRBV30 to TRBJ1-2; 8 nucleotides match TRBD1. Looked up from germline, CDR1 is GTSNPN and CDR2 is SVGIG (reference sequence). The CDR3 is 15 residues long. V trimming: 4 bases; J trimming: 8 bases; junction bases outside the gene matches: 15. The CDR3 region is CAWNFETGQGDGYTF. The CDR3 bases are TGTGCCTGGAACTTTGAGACCGGACAGGGCGACGGCTACACCTTC. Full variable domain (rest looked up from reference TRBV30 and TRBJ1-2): SQTIHQWPATLVQPVGSPLSLECTVEGTSNPNLYWYRQAAGRGLQLLFYSVGIGQISSEVPQNLSASRPQDRQFILSSKKLLLSDSGFYLCAWNFETGQGDGYTFGSGTRLTVV.

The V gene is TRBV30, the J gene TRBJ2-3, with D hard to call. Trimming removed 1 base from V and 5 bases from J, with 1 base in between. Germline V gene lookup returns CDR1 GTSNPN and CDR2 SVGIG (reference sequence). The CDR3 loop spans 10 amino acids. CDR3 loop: CAWSGDTQYF. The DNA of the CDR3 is TGTGCCTGGAGTGGAGATACGCAGTATTTT. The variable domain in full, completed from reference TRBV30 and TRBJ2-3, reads SQTIHQWPATLVQPVGSPLSLECTVEGTSNPNLYWYRQAAGRGLQLLFYSVGIGQISSEVPQNLSASRPQDRQFILSSKKLLLSDSGFYLCAWSGDTQYFGPGTRLTVL.

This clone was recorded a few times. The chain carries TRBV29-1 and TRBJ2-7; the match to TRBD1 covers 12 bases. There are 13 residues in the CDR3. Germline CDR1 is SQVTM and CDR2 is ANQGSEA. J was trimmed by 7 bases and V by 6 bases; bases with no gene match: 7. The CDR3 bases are TGCAGCGTACCGGGACAGGGGGCAGGGGAGCAGTACTTC. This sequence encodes CSVPGQGAGEQYF.

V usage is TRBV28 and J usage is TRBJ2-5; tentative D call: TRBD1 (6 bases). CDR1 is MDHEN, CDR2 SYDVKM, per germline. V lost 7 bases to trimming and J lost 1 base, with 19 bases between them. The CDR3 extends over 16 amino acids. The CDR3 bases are TGTGCCAGCACCCTAGCAGGCAGGGGCTTCCAAGAGACCCAGTACTTC. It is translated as CASTLAGRGFQETQYF.

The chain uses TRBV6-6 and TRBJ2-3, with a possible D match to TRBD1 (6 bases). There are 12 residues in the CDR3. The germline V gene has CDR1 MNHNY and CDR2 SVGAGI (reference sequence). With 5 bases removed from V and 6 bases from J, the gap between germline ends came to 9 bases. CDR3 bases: TGTGCCAGCAGTCAGACAGGTGATACGCAGTATTTT. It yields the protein CASSQTGDTQYF.

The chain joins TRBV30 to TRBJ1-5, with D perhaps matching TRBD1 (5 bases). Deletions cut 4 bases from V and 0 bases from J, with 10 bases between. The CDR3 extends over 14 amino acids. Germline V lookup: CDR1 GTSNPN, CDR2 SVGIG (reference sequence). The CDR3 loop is CAWNRIHSNQPQHF. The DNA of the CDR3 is TGTGCCTGGAACAGGATCCATAGCAATCAGCCCCAGCATTTT.

The CDR3 bases are TGTGCCAGCAGCACGTCCGACAGGCCTTACTATGGCTACACCTTC. As protein: CASSTSDRPYYGYTF. V gene TRBV27 combines with J gene TRBJ1-2; TRBD1 might be the D (6 bases). The CDR3 spans 15 residues. Germline values: CDR1 MNHEY, CDR2 SMNVEV (reference sequence). V shed 6 bases and J shed 3 bases, with 17 bases lying between them.

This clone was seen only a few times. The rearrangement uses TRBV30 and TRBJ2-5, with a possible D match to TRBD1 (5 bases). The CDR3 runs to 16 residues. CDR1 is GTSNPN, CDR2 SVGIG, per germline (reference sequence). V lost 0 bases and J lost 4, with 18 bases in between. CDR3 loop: CAWSVRAIRVGETQYF. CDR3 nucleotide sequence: TGTGCCTGGAGTGTACGAGCCATCAGGGTAGGAGAGACCCAGTACTTC.

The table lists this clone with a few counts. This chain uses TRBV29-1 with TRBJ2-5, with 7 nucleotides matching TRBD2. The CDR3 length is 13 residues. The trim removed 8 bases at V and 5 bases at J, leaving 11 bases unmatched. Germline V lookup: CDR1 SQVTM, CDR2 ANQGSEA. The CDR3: CSFRASGVETQYF. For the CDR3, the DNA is TGCAGCTTCAGGGCGAGCGGGGTTGAGACCCAGTACTTC.

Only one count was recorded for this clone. DNA of the CDR3: TGTGCCTGGAGTGTGGGCCCCCGAGGCTACGAGCAGTACTTC. Translating it yields CAWSVGPRGYEQYF. The rearrangement joins TRBV30 to TRBJ2-7; D remains ambiguous. With 0 bases removed from V and 3 bases from J, the gap between germline ends came to 12 bases. The CDR3 contains 14 residues. Per germline, CDR1 GTSNPN and CDR2 SVGIG (reference sequence).